These 21 T cell receptor beta chains share one sample of origin, sequenced in a study of identical twins. TCRdb independently ran MiXCR on the 5' RACE reads; one entry per CDR3 protein. The table shows about 720,000 distinct CDR3 sequences, with 15% to 20% occurring only once. The sample was also linked to a second study, of T cells expressing NK-cell markers.

The sequencing input was PBMCs. Receptor source: a woman between 18 and 30 years old in good health.

This clonotype has more than one count but fewer than ten. The chain combines TRBV18 with TRBJ2-1, with 9 bases matching TRBD2. This CDR3 region has 16 residues. Germline CDR1 is KGHSH and CDR2 is LQKENI. Trimming cost V 4 bases and J 4 bases; bases outside gene matches: 8. CDR3 bases: TGTGCCAGCTCACGAAGTATAGCGGGGGCTTACAATGAGCAGTTCTTC. Translating it yields CASSRSIAGAYNEQFF. The variable domain in full, with the rest retrieved from reference TRBV18 and TRBJ2-1, is NAGVMQNPRHLVRRRGQEARLRCSPMKGHSHVYWYRQLPEEGLKFMVYLQKENIIDESGMPKERFSAEFPKEGPSILRIQQVVRGDSAAYFCASSRSIAGAYNEQFFGPGTRLTVL.

This clonotype was seen repeatedly, ten times or more. The chain joins TRBV29-1 to TRBJ2-1; TRBD2 aligns across 8 bases. The CDR3 runs to 15 residues. The germline V gene has CDR1 SQVTM and CDR2 ANQGSEA. The V gene end was trimmed by 5 bases and the J gene end by 1 base; junction bases not matched to a gene: 7. The CDR3 protein is CSVLPGLVSYNEQFF. The CDR3 DNA reads TGCAGCGTTCTTCCGGGACTAGTATCCTACAATGAGCAGTTCTTC.

This clonotype has more than one count but fewer than ten. This rearrangement joins TRBV15 to TRBJ2-5; 8 bases line up with TRBD2. Looked up from germline, CDR1 is LNHNV and CDR2 is YYDKDF (reference sequence). The CDR3 totals 14 residues. V was pared by 1 base and J by 5 bases, with 3 bases of the junction left unmatched. The CDR3: CATSRAGGYETQYF. The CDR3 DNA is TGTGCCACCAGCAGAGCGGGAGGGTACGAGACCCAGTACTTC.

The chain is built from TRBV9 and TRBJ2-3; perhaps TRBD2 as D (7 bases). CDR1 and CDR2 from the germline V gene are SGDLS and YYNGEE. V was trimmed by 6 bases and J by 2 bases, leaving 19 bases between them. The CDR3 sequence is 16 residues long. CDR3 protein: CASTPEGGGYTDTQYF. DNA for the CDR3: TGTGCCAGCACCCCCGAAGGGGGAGGGTACACAGATACGCAGTATTTT.

CDR3 in amino acids: CASSLQTGGNTIYF. In nucleotides, the CDR3 is TGTGCCAGCAGCTTACAGACAGGGGGCAACACCATATATTTT. The rearrangement uses TRBV7-2 and TRBJ1-3; 10 nucleotides agree with TRBD1. The CDR3 totals 14 residues. The trim removed 2 bases at V and 7 bases at J, leaving 2 bases unmatched. Per the germline V gene, CDR1 is SGHTA and CDR2 is FQGNSA.

This clonotype was observed at least ten times. V and J are TRBV12-3 or TRBV12-4 and TRBJ1-1; weak D call: TRBD1 (5 bases). This CDR3 comprises 12 residues. Trimming stripped 8 bases from V and 3 bases from J, with 10 bases between. The CDR3 here is CASAGPYTEAFF. Here the CDR3 DNA reads TGTGCCAGCGCGGGGCCATACACTGAAGCTTTCTTT.

The chain employs TRBV12-3 or TRBV12-4 and TRBJ2-7; 9 bases are a match to TRBD2. With 6 bases clipped from V and 0 bases from J, the junction kept 6 bases outside the gene matches. The CDR3 runs 15 residues. CDR3 in amino acids: CASRGSGRHSYEQYF. CDR3 nucleotide sequence: TGTGCCAGCAGGGGGAGCGGGAGGCACTCCTACGAGCAGTACTTC.

In DNA form, the CDR3 reads TGTGCCAGCAGCTTAACAGGGGCCCTCCTTAGCACAGATACGCAGTATTTT. Translated: CASSLTGALLSTDTQYF. J is TRBJ2-3 and V is TRBV7-8, with TRBD1 matching over 7 bases. Germline values: CDR1 SGHVS, CDR2 FQNEAQ. The CDR3 is 17 residues long. With V trimmed by 2 bases and J by 0 bases, 8 bases remained unmatched.

This chain connects TRBV10-3 to TRBJ2-7, with a weak D call TRBD2 (5 bases). Germline CDR1 is ENHRY and CDR2 is SYGVKD. V lost 0 bases and J 5 bases, leaving 14 bases between the germline ends. The CDR3 is 15 amino acids. CDR3 loop: CAISESSRGHHEQYF. DNA of the CDR3: TGTGCCATCAGTGAGTCGAGTCGGGGTCACCACGAGCAGTACTTC.

The rearrangement links TRBV6-1 to TRBJ2-7; D not certain. The germline CDR1 and CDR2 sequences are MNHNS and SASEGT. The CDR3 runs 14 residues. V dropped 7 bases and J dropped 1 base, with 14 bases sitting between them. The CDR3 DNA is TGTGCCAGCATAATCTCTCTATTTTCCTACGAGCAGTACTTC. As protein: CASIISLFSYEQYF.

V and J are TRBV7-2 and TRBJ2-5, with D unclear. Germline loops: CDR1 SGHTA, CDR2 FQGNSA. This CDR3 has 13 residues. Trimming took 3 bases from V and 5 from J, leaving 10 bases between them. CDR3 sequence: CASSFLIAETQYF. In DNA form, the CDR3 reads TGTGCCAGCAGCTTCTTAATCGCGGAGACCCAGTACTTC.

CDR3 coding DNA: TGTGCCATCAGTGTCAACAGGGGTACTGAAGCTTTCTTT. Amino acid sequence: CAISVNRGTEAFF. This sequence joins TRBV10-3 and TRBJ1-1, with TRBD1 matching 7 bases. Trimming at V came to 4 bases and at J to 5 bases, leaving 4 bases not matched to a gene. Germline CDR1 and CDR2: ENHRY and SYGVKD. CDR3 length: 13 residues.

The chain has TRBV12-3 or TRBV12-4 and TRBJ2-7, with 7 bases fitting TRBD2. The CDR3 sequence is 15 residues long. Germline trimming cut 2 bases from V and 8 bases from J; bases unmatched to any gene: 12. The CDR3 is CASSLNRGGVRKQYF. For the CDR3, the DNA is TGTGCCAGCAGTTTAAATAGGGGAGGGGTACGCAAGCAGTACTTC.

This clonotype was picked up a small number of times. This rearrangement joins TRBV7-9 to TRBJ1-1; D call uncertain. Germline CDR1 and CDR2: SEHNR and FQNEAQ (reference sequence). The CDR3 totals 13 residues. V was shortened by 1 base and J by 8 bases, with 11 bases between the two germline ends. CDR3 amino acids: CASSLGPLAEAFF. The CDR3, as DNA: TGTGCCAGCAGCTTAGGGCCCCTGGCAGAAGCTTTCTTT. Full variable domain (missing parts from reference TRBV7-9 and TRBJ1-1): DTGVSQNPRHKITKRGQNVTFRCDPISEHNRLYWYRQTLGQGPEFLTYFQNEAQLEKSRLLSDRFSAERPKGSFSTLEIQRTEQGDSAMYLCASSLGPLAEAFFGQGTRLTVV.

This clonotype was counted a few times. V and J are TRBV4-3 and TRBJ1-2; maybe TRBD1 (6 bases). Germline CDR1 reads LGHNA; CDR2 reads YSLEER. V lost 0 bases and J lost 8, with 16 bases in between. The CDR3 has 15 amino acids. CDR3 coding DNA: TGCGCCAGCAGCCAAGAACCGCGGGGGCAGGTGGGCTACACCTTC. Translating gives CASSQEPRGQVGYTF.

The chain joins TRBV12-3 or TRBV12-4 to TRBJ2-7; D might be TRBD1 (7 bases). CDR3 length equals 15 residues. V was shortened by 2 bases and J by 0 bases, with 11 bases between the two germline ends. The CDR3 sequence is CASSLFQGGSYEQYF. In DNA, the CDR3 is TGTGCCAGCAGTTTATTTCAGGGGGGCTCCTACGAGCAGTACTTC.

The V and J genes are TRBV9 and TRBJ1-2; D is undetermined. From germline, CDR1 is SGDLS and CDR2 YYNGEE. Trimming pared 0 bases from V and 8 bases from J, leaving 8 bases between. The CDR3 totals 12 residues. Written as DNA, the CDR3 is TGTGCCAGCAGCGTAGGGAACCGCGGCTACACCTTC. It translates to CASSVGNRGYTF.

The V call is TRBV10-3, the J call TRBJ2-1; possibly TRBD1 or TRBD2 for D (5 bases each). The V and J ends lost 1 base and 6 bases respectively, with 16 bases between them. Germline V CDR1 and CDR2: ENHRY, SYGVKD. The CDR3 is 16 residues long. CDR3 in DNA: TGTGCCATCAGTGAGTTCCGGGACGCCGTAGGCAATGAGCAGTTCTTC. It encodes CAISEFRDAVGNEQFF.

The CDR3: CASSPHSPGDHEKLFF. In DNA, the CDR3 is TGTGCCAGCAGCCCTCACTCGCCGGGCGACCATGAAAAACTGTTTTTT. The chain employs TRBV7-8 and TRBJ1-4; D call uncertain. In germline, CDR1 is SGHVS, CDR2 FQNEAQ. The CDR3 loop spans 16 amino acids. Deletions cut 5 bases from V and 6 bases from J, with 19 bases between.

The rearrangement uses TRBV5-6 and TRBJ2-7; D call uncertain. The germline V gene has CDR1 SGHDT and CDR2 YYEEEE. Trimming shortened V by 4 bases and J by 5 bases, and 10 bases separated the two germline ends. This CDR3 is built from 12 residues. CDR3 nucleotides: TGTGCCAGCAGCCGGCGGACCCACGAGCAGTACTTC. It encodes CASSRRTHEQYF.

This clonotype was seen more than once but under ten times. V gene TRBV6-5 combines with J gene TRBJ2-1, with a weak D call TRBD1 (6 bases). The CDR3 is 14 amino acids. Germline assignment: CDR1 MNHEY and CDR2 SVGAGI. Trimming took 0 bases from V and 4 from J, leaving 7 bases between them. As DNA, the CDR3 is TGTGCCAGCAGTTACTCCGGGACATACAATGAGCAGTTCTTC. Amino acids: CASSYSGTYNEQFF.